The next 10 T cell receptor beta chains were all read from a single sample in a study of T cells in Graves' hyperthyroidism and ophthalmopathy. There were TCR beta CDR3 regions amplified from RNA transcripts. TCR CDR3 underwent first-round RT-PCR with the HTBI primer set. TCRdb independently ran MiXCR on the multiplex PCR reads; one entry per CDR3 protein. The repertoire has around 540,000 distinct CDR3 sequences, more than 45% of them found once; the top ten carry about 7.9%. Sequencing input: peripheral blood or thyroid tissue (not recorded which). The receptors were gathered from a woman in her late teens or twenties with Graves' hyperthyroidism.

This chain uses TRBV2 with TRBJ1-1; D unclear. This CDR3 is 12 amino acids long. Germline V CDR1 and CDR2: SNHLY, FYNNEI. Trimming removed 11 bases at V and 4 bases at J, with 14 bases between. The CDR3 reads CASAGSGTEAFF. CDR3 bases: TGTGCCTCTGCTGGGTCGGGCACTGAAGCTTTCTTT.

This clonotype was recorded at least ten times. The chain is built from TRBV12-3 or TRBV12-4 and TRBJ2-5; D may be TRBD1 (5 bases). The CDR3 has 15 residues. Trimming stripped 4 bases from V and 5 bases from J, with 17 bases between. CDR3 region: CASSSAGYTGETQYF. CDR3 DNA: TGTGCCAGCAGTTCCGCAGGGTATACGGGCGAGACCCAGTACTTC.

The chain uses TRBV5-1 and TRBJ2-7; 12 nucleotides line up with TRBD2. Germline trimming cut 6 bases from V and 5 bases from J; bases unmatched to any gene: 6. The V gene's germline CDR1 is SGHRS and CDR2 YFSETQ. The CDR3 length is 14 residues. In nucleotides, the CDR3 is TGCGCCAGCATCAAGACTAGCGGGGGCAACGAGCAGTACTTC. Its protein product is CASIKTSGGNEQYF. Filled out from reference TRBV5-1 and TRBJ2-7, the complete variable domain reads KAGVTQTPRYLIKTRGQQVTLSCSPISGHRSVSWYQQTPGQGLQFLFEYFSETQRNKGNFPGRFSGRQFSNSRSEMNVSTLELGDSALYLCASIKTSGGNEQYFGPGTRLTVT.

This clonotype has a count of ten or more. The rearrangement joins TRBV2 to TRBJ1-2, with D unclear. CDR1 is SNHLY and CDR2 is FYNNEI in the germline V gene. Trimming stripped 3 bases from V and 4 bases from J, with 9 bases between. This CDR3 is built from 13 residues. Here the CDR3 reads CASSESVGYGYTF. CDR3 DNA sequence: TGTGCCAGCAGTGAGTCCGTTGGCTATGGCTACACCTTC.

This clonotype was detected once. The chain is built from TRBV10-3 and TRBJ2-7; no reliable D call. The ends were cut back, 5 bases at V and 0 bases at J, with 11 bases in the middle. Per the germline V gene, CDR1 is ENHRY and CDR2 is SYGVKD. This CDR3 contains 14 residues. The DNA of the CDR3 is TGTGCCATCAGTTACTCGGAGAGCTCCTACGAGCAGTACTTC. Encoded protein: CAISYSESSYEQYF.

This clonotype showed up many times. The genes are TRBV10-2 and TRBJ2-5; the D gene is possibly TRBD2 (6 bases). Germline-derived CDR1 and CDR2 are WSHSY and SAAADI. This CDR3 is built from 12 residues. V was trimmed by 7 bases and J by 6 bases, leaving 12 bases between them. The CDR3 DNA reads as TGCGCCAGCACTCCGGGGGAACAGACCCAGTACTTC. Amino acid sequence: CASTPGEQTQYF.

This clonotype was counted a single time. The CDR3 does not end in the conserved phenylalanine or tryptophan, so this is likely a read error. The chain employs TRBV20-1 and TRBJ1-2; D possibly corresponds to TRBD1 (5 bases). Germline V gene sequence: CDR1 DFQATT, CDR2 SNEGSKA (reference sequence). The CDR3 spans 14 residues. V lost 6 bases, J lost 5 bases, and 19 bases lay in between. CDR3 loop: CSADPGPGSYGYTL. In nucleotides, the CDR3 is TGCAGTGCGGATCCGGGACCGGGGTCATATGGCTACACCCTC.

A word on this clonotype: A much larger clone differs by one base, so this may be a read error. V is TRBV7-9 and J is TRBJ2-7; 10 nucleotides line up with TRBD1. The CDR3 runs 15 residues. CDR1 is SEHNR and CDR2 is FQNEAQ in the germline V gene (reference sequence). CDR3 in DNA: TGTGCCGGCAGCTTGGCCGGGACAGGGGCCTACGAGCAGTACTTC. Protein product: CAGSLAGTGAYEQYF.

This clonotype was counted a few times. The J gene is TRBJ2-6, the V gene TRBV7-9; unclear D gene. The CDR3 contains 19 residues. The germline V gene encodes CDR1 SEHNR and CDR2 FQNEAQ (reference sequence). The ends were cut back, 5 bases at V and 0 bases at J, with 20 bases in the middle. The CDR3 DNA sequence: TGTGCCAGCAGCCTACGACGGCCAGCTAGGAGCTCTGGGGCCAACGTCCTGACTTTC. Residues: CASSLRRPARSSGANVLTF.

CDR3 in DNA: TGTGCCATCAGGATGGGGCGCGCCACTGAAGCTTTCTTT. The encoded protein is CAIRMGRATEAFF. The chain joins TRBV10-3 to TRBJ1-1; TRBD1 might be the D (5 bases). V was cut by 6 bases and J by 4 bases, with 12 bases left in between. CDR3 length equals 13 residues. CDR1 is ENHRY and CDR2 is SYGVKD in the germline V gene.